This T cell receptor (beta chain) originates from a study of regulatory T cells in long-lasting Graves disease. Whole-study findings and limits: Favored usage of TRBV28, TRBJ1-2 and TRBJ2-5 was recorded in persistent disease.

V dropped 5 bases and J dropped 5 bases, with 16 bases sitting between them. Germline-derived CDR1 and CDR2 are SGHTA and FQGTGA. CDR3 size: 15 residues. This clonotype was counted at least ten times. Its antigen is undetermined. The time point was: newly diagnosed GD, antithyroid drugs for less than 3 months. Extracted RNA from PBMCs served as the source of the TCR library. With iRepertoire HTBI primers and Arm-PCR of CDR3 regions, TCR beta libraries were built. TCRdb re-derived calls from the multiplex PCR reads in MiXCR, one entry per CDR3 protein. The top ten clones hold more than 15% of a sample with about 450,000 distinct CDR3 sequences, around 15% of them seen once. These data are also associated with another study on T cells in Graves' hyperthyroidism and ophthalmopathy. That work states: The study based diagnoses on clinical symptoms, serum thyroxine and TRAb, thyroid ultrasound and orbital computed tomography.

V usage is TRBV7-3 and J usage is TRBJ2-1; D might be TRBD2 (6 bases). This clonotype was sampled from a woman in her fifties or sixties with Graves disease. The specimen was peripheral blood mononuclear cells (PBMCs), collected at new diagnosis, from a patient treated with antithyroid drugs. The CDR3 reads CASSLWAGMDNEQFF. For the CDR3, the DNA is TGTGCCAGCAGCCTCTGGGCGGGGATGGACAATGAGCAGTTCTTC.